This TCR beta chain was profiled in a study of cytomegalovirus exposure and HLA in healthy donors. In the study overall: The study's early data release held around 85 million unique TCRs from HLA-typed donors.

As for this clone: The antigen is unknown.

Study-wide results and caveats: Most TCR sequences were rare, but some public TCRs occurred in many donors. The study listed some 160 cytomegalovirus-associated TCR beta chains. Judged likely to be a sequencing artifact was a cluster of highly shared sequence variants.

Trimming took off 0 bases at V and 2 bases at J, with 13 bases between the two ends. The CDR3 contains 17 residues. CDR1 SGHAT and CDR2 FQNNGV come from the germline V gene. It was with 60 Vbeta and 13 Jbeta primers that the PCR ran. Sequencing used immunoSEQ multiplex PCR; TCRdb keeps in-frame clones, though not all of them. The sample shows 150,000 to 170,000 clones, more than 75% of them seen only once. Sequencing input: PBMCs. This sequence originates from a man aged 25 to 40 in good health and CMV-seropositive. This chain connects TRBV11-2 to TRBJ2-2, with D perhaps TRBD2 (6 bases). CDR3 DNA: TGTGCCAGCAGCTTAGACGGGTTTGCGGGAAACACCGGGGAGCTGTTTTTT. Protein product: CASSLDGFAGNTGELFF. Full variable domain (remainder filled in from reference TRBV11-2 and TRBJ2-2): EAGVAQSPRYKIIEKRQSVAFWCNPISGHATLYWYQQILGQGPKLLIQFQNNGVVDDSQLPKDRFSAERLKGVDSTLKIQPAKLEDSAVYLCASSLDGFAGNTGELFFGEGSRLTVL.